The 26 T cell receptor beta chains below come from one sample, sequenced in a study of shared clonotypes between healthy human individuals. The data were produced by immunoSEQ multiplex PCR, yet TCRdb's version contains in-frame clones alone and is incomplete. This sample has more than 1.2 million clones, with 98% found just once. Specimen: naive CD4+ T cells sorted from blood. Regarding subset: CD45RA+ positively selected. The receptors shown here come from a man in his thirties or forties in good health.

The V and J genes are TRBV11-2 and TRBJ1-1; 7 bases map to TRBD1. The trim removed 5 bases at V and 1 base at J, leaving 7 bases unmatched. This CDR3 is built from 15 residues. Per germline, CDR1 SGHAT and CDR2 FQNNGV. The CDR3 nucleotides are TGTGCCAGCAGCCCCTTGACAGGGAGGAACACTGAAGCTTTCTTT. The encoded protein is CASSPLTGRNTEAFF.

The chain recombines TRBV2 with TRBJ2-1; D not certain. Germline V gene lookup returns CDR1 SNHLY and CDR2 FYNNEI. The CDR3 loop spans 13 amino acids. Trimming removed 6 bases from V and 2 bases from J, with 8 bases in between. CDR3 loop: CASRIRPYNEQFF. The CDR3, as DNA: TGTGCCAGCAGGATTAGACCCTACAATGAGCAGTTCTTC.

V and J are TRBV5-4 and TRBJ2-1; D unresolved. The CDR3 runs 15 residues. V was clipped by 3 bases and J by 4 bases, with 14 bases between them. The germline V gene encodes CDR1 SGHNT and CDR2 YYREEE (reference sequence). The CDR3 reads CASSSAVLGYNEQFF. Written as DNA, the CDR3 is TGTGCCAGCAGCTCCGCAGTCCTGGGGTACAATGAGCAGTTCTTC.

The chain carries TRBV10-3 and TRBJ2-5, with 11 bases lining up with TRBD1. The CDR3 loop spans 17 amino acids. From germline, CDR1 is ENHRY and CDR2 SYGVKD. V shed 6 bases, J shed 5 bases, and the junction held 14 bases outside the gene matches. Here the CDR3 DNA reads TGTGCCATCAGGGCTAGTTCCGGGACAGGGGGTAGGGAGACCCAGTACTTC. This encodes CAIRASSGTGGRETQYF.

The gene calls are TRBV10-2 and TRBJ2-5; maybe TRBD2 (6 bases). CDR3 size: 10 residues. The ends were cut back, 8 bases at V and 7 bases at J, with 8 bases in the middle. Germline V CDR1 and CDR2: WSHSY, SAAADI. Here the CDR3 DNA reads TGCGCCAGCGGGGGAGGGACCCAGTACTTC. Translating it yields CASGGGTQYF.

V gene TRBV6-5 combines with J gene TRBJ2-1, with D perhaps TRBD2 (6 bases). Germline CDR1 MNHEY, CDR2 SVGAGI. CDR3 length: 13 residues. V lost 7 bases and J 1 base, leaving 8 bases between the germline ends. Here the CDR3 reads CASKAGSYNEQFF. CDR3 in DNA: TGTGCCAGCAAGGCGGGATCCTACAATGAGCAGTTCTTC.

The V and J genes are TRBV27 and TRBJ2-2; TRBD1 might be the D (5 bases). Germline V gene data show CDR1 as MNHEY and CDR2 as SMNVEV (reference sequence). Trimming cost V 7 bases and J 0 bases, with 15 bases left between them. The CDR3 extends over 16 amino acids. CDR3 protein: CASTTWGRANTGELFF. The CDR3, as DNA: TGTGCCAGCACGACATGGGGCAGGGCGAACACCGGGGAGCTGTTTTTT.

This clone was recorded only once. The chain recombines TRBV9 with TRBJ2-7; a possible D gene is TRBD2 (6 bases). Trimming cost V 0 bases and J 5 bases, with 18 bases left between them. This CDR3 contains 16 residues. Germline V gives CDR1 SGDLS, CDR2 YYNGEE. CDR3 sequence (DNA): TGTGCCAGCAGCGTAGATGGGTCGGGAGTTAAGAACGAGCAGTACTTC. It is translated as CASSVDGSGVKNEQYF.

The chain joins TRBV25-1 to TRBJ2-7, with unresolved D. Germline V lookup: CDR1 MGHDK, CDR2 SYGVNS. CDR3 length equals 11 residues. Trimming took off 5 bases at V and 3 bases at J, with 5 bases between the two ends. The CDR3 nucleotides are TGTGCCAGCAGTCGACTCTACGAGCAGTACTTC. Its translation: CASSRLYEQYF.

Details on this clone: Other nucleotide sequences in the sample specify the same CDR3. The V and J genes are TRBV9 and TRBJ2-2, with TRBD2 as a possible D gene (5 bases). Germline values: CDR1 SGDLS, CDR2 YYNGEE. The germline V and J ends were trimmed by 2 bases and 0 bases, with 8 bases remaining between them. The CDR3 consists of 15 residues. CDR3 residues: CASSVGGSNTGELFF. The CDR3 nucleotides are TGTGCCAGCAGCGTCGGCGGGTCGAACACCGGGGAGCTGTTTTTT.

The chain couples TRBV10-3 to TRBJ2-3; the D gene is possibly TRBD1 (6 bases). Germline V gene sequence: CDR1 ENHRY, CDR2 SYGVKD. The CDR3 sequence is 13 residues long. Trimming removed 10 bases from V and 0 bases from J, with 11 bases in between. As DNA, the CDR3 is TGTGCCAGTGGACAGCCTAGCACAGATACGCAGTATTTT. It encodes CASGQPSTDTQYF.

Concerning this clone itself: Other DNA variants within this sample encode the same CDR3. This chain joins TRBV7-2 and TRBJ2-7; no clear D. The CDR3 length is 11 residues. In germline, CDR1 is SGHTA, CDR2 FQGNSA. V was shortened by 5 bases and J by 3 bases, with 5 bases between the two germline ends. The CDR3 nucleotides are TGTGCCAGCAGCCTAAACTACGAGCAGTACTTC. Translation gives CASSLNYEQYF.

This clone came up once. The V and J genes are TRBV5-1 and TRBJ2-5, with D tentatively TRBD2 (7 bases). Trimming left V 4 bases short and J 4 bases short, with 14 bases between. The V gene's germline CDR1 is SGHRS and CDR2 YFSETQ. The CDR3 length is 14 residues. The CDR3 here is CASSPPGEGETQYF. CDR3 bases: TGCGCCAGCAGCCCCCCAGGGGAGGGAGAGACCCAGTACTTC.

The chain recombines TRBV5-1 with TRBJ1-4, with D uncertain. Trimming removed 2 bases at V and 0 bases at J, with 8 bases between. The germline V gene has CDR1 SGHRS and CDR2 YFSETQ. The CDR3 runs to 15 residues. CDR3 sequence reads: CASSFSAATNEKLFF. The CDR3 DNA sequence: TGCGCCAGCAGCTTCTCGGCTGCAACTAATGAAAAACTGTTTTTT.

This clone was counted once. The chain combines TRBV27 with TRBJ2-1; 11 bases are a match to TRBD2. Per germline, CDR1 MNHEY and CDR2 SMNVEV (reference sequence). J lost 4 bases, V lost 4 bases, and 6 bases had no gene match. The CDR3 has 16 residues. CDR3 nucleotides: TGTGCCAGCAGTTCATCGGGACTAGCGGATTACAATGAGCAGTTCTTC. It translates to CASSSSGLADYNEQFF.

V and J are TRBV5-5 and TRBJ2-2; perhaps TRBD1 as D (6 bases). Germline-derived CDR1 and CDR2 are SGHKS and YYEKEE (reference sequence). The CDR3 runs to 15 residues. The V and J ends lost 5 bases and 2 bases respectively, with 13 bases between them. This CDR3 reads CASSSVRGNTGELFF. DNA for the CDR3: TGTGCCAGCAGTTCTGTCAGGGGTAACACCGGGGAGCTGTTTTTT.

J is TRBJ2-5 and V is TRBV28; 7 bases are shared with TRBD1. Germline V CDR1 and CDR2: MDHEN, SYDVKM. CDR3 length equals 14 residues. The V gene end was trimmed by 3 bases and the J gene end by 5 bases; junction bases not matched to a gene: 6. CDR3: CASSLGQMWETQYF. The CDR3 coding sequence is TGTGCCAGCAGTTTGGGACAGATGTGGGAGACCCAGTACTTC. The entire variable domain, with the rest obtained from reference TRBV28 and TRBJ2-5, is as follows: DVKVTQSSRYLVKRTGEKVFLECVQDMDHENMFWYRQDPGLGLRLIYFSYDVKMKEKGDIPEGYSVSREKKERFSLILESASTNQTSMYLCASSLGQMWETQYFGPGTRLLVL.

The chain joins TRBV21-1 to TRBJ2-7. TRBV21-1 is termed a pseudogene. This CDR3 is built from 16 residues. CDR3 in amino acids: CASSKAEDRVFYEQYF. The CDR3 nucleotides are TGTGCCAGCAGCAAAGCCGAGGACCGAGTCTTCTACGAGCAGTACTTC.

V and J are TRBV7-2 and TRBJ1-3; D gene unclear. This CDR3 region has 15 residues. V lost 0 bases and J lost 0, with 6 bases in between. The germline CDR1 and CDR2 sequences are SGHTA and FQGNSA. The CDR3 coding sequence is TGTGCCAGCAGCTTAGCGGGGATCTCTGGAAACACCATATATTTT. The encoded protein is CASSLAGISGNTIYF.

The chain employs TRBV30 and TRBJ1-2, with D hard to call. V lost 0 bases to trimming and J lost 7 bases, with 21 bases between them. Per germline, CDR1 GTSNPN and CDR2 SVGIG (reference sequence). This CDR3 spans 16 amino acids. As DNA, the CDR3 is TGTGCCTGGAGTGTACGTGTAAACCTCCCTGTTGCTGGCTACACCTTC. Translation gives CAWSVRVNLPVAGYTF.

This clone was picked up one time. J is TRBJ2-1 and V is TRBV30, with 10 bases identical to TRBD2. The CDR3 is 15 residues long. CDR1 is GTSNPN and CDR2 is SVGIG in the germline V gene (reference sequence). The V segment lost 2 bases and the J segment 9 bases; nucleotides outside the gene matches: 10. For the CDR3, the DNA is TGTGCCTGGAGTCGATCGGCTAGCGGGAGAGGTGAGCAGTTCTTC. It specifies CAWSRSASGRGEQFF.

This clone was seen once. The chain combines TRBV5-1 with TRBJ2-1; no definite D call. The CDR3 covers 15 residues. Germline CDR1 is SGHRS and CDR2 is YFSETQ. V gave up 1 base and J gave up 1 base, with 9 bases separating them. CDR3 coding DNA: TGCGCCAGCAGCTTGATCGCTAGTTCCTACAATGAGCAGTTCTTC. Its protein product is CASSLIASSYNEQFF.

The rearrangement links TRBV7-6 to TRBJ2-7; possible D gene TRBD2, 6 bases. The CDR3 has 14 amino acids. Germline CDR1 and CDR2: SGHVS and FNYEAQ. Trimming pared 5 bases from V and 4 bases from J, leaving 15 bases between. The CDR3 spells CASSTRREKYEQYF. The CDR3 DNA reads as TGTGCCAGCAGCACCCGGAGGGAGAAGTACGAGCAGTACTTC.

V is TRBV5-6 and J is TRBJ2-7; tentatively, D is TRBD2 (5 bases). Germline values: CDR1 SGHDT, CDR2 YYEEEE. V lost 6 bases and J lost 5, with 27 bases in between. The CDR3 contains 17 residues. This CDR3 is CASTDPRSGPGRDEQYF. The CDR3 DNA reads TGTGCCAGCACCGACCCCCGAAGCGGTCCAGGCCGGGACGAGCAGTACTTC. Variable domain in full (rest from reference TRBV5-6 and TRBJ2-7): DAGVTQSPTHLIKTRGQQVTLRCSPKSGHDTVSWYQQALGQGPQFIFQYYEEEERQRGNFPDRFSGHQFPNYSSELNVNALLLGDSALYLCASTDPRSGPGRDEQYFGPGTRLTVT.

This sequence joins TRBV27 and TRBJ2-5, with no clear D. The CDR3 covers 13 residues. V dropped 3 bases and J dropped 5 bases, with 10 bases sitting between them. Germline values: CDR1 MNHEY, CDR2 SMNVEV (reference sequence). CDR3: CASSFDLSETQYF. CDR3 bases: TGTGCCAGCAGTTTCGATTTATCGGAGACCCAGTACTTC.

V usage is TRBV2 and J usage is TRBJ2-7; 9 bases line up with TRBD1. Germline CDR1 SNHLY, CDR2 FYNNEI. The length of the CDR3 is 14 residues. V lost 7 bases and J lost 4; bases outside the gene matches: 8. The CDR3 nucleotides read TGTGCCAGCACTAGGGGACAGGGTGGATACGAGCAGTACTTC. Amino acid sequence: CASTRGQGGYEQYF.